These T cell receptor beta chains were read from a single sample in a study of T-cell reconstitution after alpha-beta-depleted transplantation in children. TCRdb called the PCR reads again in MiXCR, with one record for every CDR3 protein. Of about 500,000 distinct CDR3 sequences detected, about 31% appear once; the ten largest clones hold approximately 2.3%. Sequences were derived from PBMCs from the stem cell graft donor, sampled from the stem cell graft. These receptors were obtained from a human donor who donated a stem cell graft to a child with aplastic anemia. Each CDR3 is given with its conserved first and last residue. D genes are given only for firm matches.

>TRBJ2-7|TRBV10-3|-
CAIARFGGLEQYF
>TRBJ2-1|TRBV24-1|-
CATSEEGSWGNEQFF
>TRBJ2-2|TRBV7-2|-
CASSPSWRGVGELFF
>TRBJ2-7|TRBV5-6|TRBD2
CASFPDGEGRYEQYF
>TRBJ1-4|TRBV4-2|-
CASSQDRVAGLFF
>TRBJ1-2|TRBV12-3/TRBV12-4|-
CASSLGGAGYTF
>TRBJ2-5|TRBV20-1|-
CSASPGSRETQYF
>TRBJ1-2|TRBV20-1|-
CSAFSPLTDGQYGYTF
>TRBJ2-3|TRBV20-1|-
CSAALVLSTDTQYF
>TRBJ2-2|TRBV12-3/TRBV12-4|TRBD1
CASSTGTGSPGELFF
>TRBJ2-1|TRBV6-5|TRBD2
CASSYGTSINEQFF
>TRBJ2-2|TRBV24-1|-
CATNLFPDTQPGELFF
>TRBJ1-2|TRBV6-2/TRBV6-3|TRBD1
CASRGTGFGYGYTF
>TRBJ2-5|TRBV5-1|-
CASSFWGDQETQYF
>TRBJ2-2|TRBV18|-
CASSQDIQNTGELFF
>TRBJ2-1|TRBV20-1|-
CSARLGGNEQFF
>TRBJ2-7|TRBV5-1|TRBD2
CASSFQTSSYEQYF
>TRBJ1-2|TRBV5-1|-
CASSWGPSAPGYTF
>TRBJ1-1|TRBV5-5|-
CASSSTENTEAFF
>TRBJ1-1|TRBV5-1|-
CASSLATEGTEAFF
>TRBJ2-2|TRBV7-2|-
CASSFRPGTGELFF
>TRBJ2-3|TRBV5-1|-
CASRLADGNTDTQYF
>TRBJ2-5|TRBV25-1|TRBD2
CASVRTSGRGAETQYF
>TRBJ2-1|TRBV29-1|TRBD1
CSVGGQGFTNEQFF
>TRBJ2-1|TRBV12-3/TRBV12-4|TRBD2
CASSLFSGSLDEQFF
>TRBJ2-1|TRBV5-1|TRBD1
CASSSGQVSYNEQFF
>TRBJ1-5|TRBV9|-
CASSVGGTRQPQHF
>TRBJ2-7|TRBV7-2|-
CASRKIGHREGYEQYF
>TRBJ2-7|TRBV29-1|TRBD1
CSVTGQGSTQQYF
>TRBJ1-2|TRBV6-1|-
CASRRYTDRLANYGYTF
>TRBJ2-3|TRBV20-1|-
CSALAPRETDTQYF
>TRBJ2-5|TRBV11-3|TRBD2
CASSQDGTSSFQETQYF
>TRBJ2-2|TRBV18|-
CASSPQKGTNTGELFF
>TRBJ1-2|TRBV20-1|-
CSAAKQGLNYGYTF
>TRBJ2-1|TRBV5-4|-
CASSQDSNEQFF
>TRBJ2-7|TRBV20-1|TRBD2
CSARVSGTGSHEQYF
>TRBJ2-4|TRBV12-3/TRBV12-4|-
CASSPTGHFQYF
>TRBJ2-1|TRBV15|TRBD2
CATSRGLAGGDNEQFF
>TRBJ2-5|TRBV7-9|TRBD1
CASSSQTGRPYF
>TRBJ1-3|TRBV28|-
CASSSPGVGNTIYF
>TRBJ1-6|TRBV9|-
CASTGQYNSPLHF
>TRBJ2-1|TRBV24-1|TRBD1
CATRGDRNYNEQFF
>TRBJ2-2|TRBV7-8|-
CASSGYRSRTGELFF
>TRBJ2-1|TRBV20-1|-
CSARDISLSYNEQFF
>TRBJ1-5|TRBV7-2|-
CASSFLGSNQPQHF
>TRBJ1-1|TRBV5-1|-
CASSPMGRGTEAFF
>TRBJ1-5|TRBV4-2|TRBD1
CASSPGQVNQPQHF
>TRBJ2-2|TRBV7-2|-
CASSPRSRGDGELFF
>TRBJ2-1|TRBV7-2|TRBD2
CASSFFSGIPDEQFF
>TRBJ1-2|TRBV7-2|-
CASSTGSGNSVYGYTF
>TRBJ1-5|TRBV6-1|-
CASNRLSNQPQHF
>TRBJ2-2|TRBV6-1|-
CASSSRGETGELFF
>TRBJ2-1|TRBV12-3/TRBV12-4|TRBD1
CASRLDRGQYNEQFF